This is a list of T cell receptor beta chains from one sample in a study of shared clonotypes between healthy human individuals. Repertoires were generated with immunoSEQ multiplex PCR, while TCRdb's copy carries only in-frame clones and drops some. The sample shows more than 1.2 million clones, just under 99% of them seen only once. The sequencing sample was made of naive CD4+ T cells sorted from blood. The receptors were sampled from a man aged 25-40 years in good health. Each CDR3 is given with its conserved first and last residue. Fields, in order: V gene, J gene, CDR3 protein.

v_gene: TRBV2
j_gene: TRBJ2-1
CDR3aa: CASSGSSYNEQFF

v_gene: TRBV7-2
j_gene: TRBJ2-3
CDR3aa: CASSARQDYTDTQYF

v_gene: TRBV29-1
j_gene: TRBJ2-5
CDR3aa: CSGRPGRQETQYF

v_gene: TRBV4-3
j_gene: TRBJ2-1
CDR3aa: CASSQDNLALNEQFF

v_gene: TRBV4-3
j_gene: TRBJ2-5
CDR3aa: CASSQGTSGFRETQYF

v_gene: TRBV14
j_gene: TRBJ2-2
CDR3aa: CASSQGRLAVNTGELFF

v_gene: TRBV4-3
j_gene: TRBJ2-1
CDR3aa: CASSQEGGSSYEQFF

v_gene: TRBV19
j_gene: TRBJ1-2
CDR3aa: CASSGSVPEGYTF

v_gene: TRBV9
j_gene: TRBJ1-5
CDR3aa: CASSGGFGNQPQHF

v_gene: TRBV7-2
j_gene: TRBJ2-1
CDR3aa: CASSARDSWSYNEQFF

v_gene: TRBV6-6
j_gene: TRBJ1-4
CDR3aa: CASSAQGLGTEKLFF

v_gene: TRBV28
j_gene: TRBJ2-7
CDR3aa: CASAPQGAAYEQYF

v_gene: TRBV2
j_gene: TRBJ1-5
CDR3aa: CASTGEQGDQPQHF

v_gene: TRBV5-1
j_gene: TRBJ2-1
CDR3aa: CASSLELAGGGEQFF

v_gene: TRBV25-1
j_gene: TRBJ2-3
CDR3aa: CASSETGTADTQYF

v_gene: TRBV6-6
j_gene: TRBJ2-1
CDR3aa: CASSYSSIANEQFF

v_gene: TRBV12-2
j_gene: TRBJ2-3
CDR3aa: CASRSDRVLTDTQYF

v_gene: TRBV6-5
j_gene: TRBJ1-5
CDR3aa: CASSQAHSGQPQHF

v_gene: TRBV6-1
j_gene: TRBJ2-7
CDR3aa: CASSRLARDEQYF

v_gene: TRBV5-1
j_gene: TRBJ2-1
CDR3aa: CASSFQAGGSGNEQFF

v_gene: TRBV6-1
j_gene: TRBJ1-5
CDR3aa: CASSEDRGLGQPQHF

v_gene: TRBV11-3
j_gene: TRBJ2-1
CDR3aa: CASSSPSYNEQFF

v_gene: TRBV27
j_gene: TRBJ2-5
CDR3aa: CASGRAGLETQYF

v_gene: TRBV2
j_gene: TRBJ1-5
CDR3aa: CASTPGDRGGGQPQHF

v_gene: TRBV18
j_gene: TRBJ2-2
CDR3aa: CASSPSGQGAANTGELFF